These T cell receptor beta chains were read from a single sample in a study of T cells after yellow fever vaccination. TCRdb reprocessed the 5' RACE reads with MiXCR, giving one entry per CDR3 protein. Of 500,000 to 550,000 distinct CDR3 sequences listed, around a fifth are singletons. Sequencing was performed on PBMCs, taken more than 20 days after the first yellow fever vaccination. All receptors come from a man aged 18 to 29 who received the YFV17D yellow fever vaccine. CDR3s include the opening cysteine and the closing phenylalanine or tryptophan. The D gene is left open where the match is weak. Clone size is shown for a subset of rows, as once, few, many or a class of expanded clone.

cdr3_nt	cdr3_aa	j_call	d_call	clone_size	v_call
TGTGCCAGCAGTGAAAGAGGAGGAGGAGAGACCCAGTACTTC	CASSERGGGETQYF	TRBJ2-5	-	few	TRBV25-1
TGCGCCAGCAGCCTCGGGACAGTAGGCACCGGGGAGCTGTTTTTT	CASSLGTVGTGELFF	TRBJ2-2	TRBD1	-	TRBV5-1
TGTGCCAGCAGGGTAGGGGGCATCAGCAATCAGCCCCAGCATTTT	CASRVGGISNQPQHF	TRBJ1-5	TRBD1	-	TRBV6-2/TRBV6-3
TGCGCCAGCAGCCTAACCTCCGGGTCCAATCAGCCCCAGCATTTT	CASSLTSGSNQPQHF	TRBJ1-5	-	-	TRBV5-1
TGTGCCAGCAGTTACTTAAGACAGGCGGAGACCCAGTACTTC	CASSYLRQAETQYF	TRBJ2-5	-	-	TRBV6-5
TGTGCCAGCAGTTTCGGGCCCTCGGAGGGCTACACCTTC	CASSFGPSEGYTF	TRBJ1-2	-	few	TRBV12-3/TRBV12-4
TGTGCCATCAAGCGGGGGGGTGAGCAGTTCTTC	CAIKRGGEQFF	TRBJ2-1	TRBD2	-	TRBV6-5
TGCGCCAGCCGGGGACAGGGGATTTGGGAGACCCAGTACTTC	CASRGQGIWETQYF	TRBJ2-5	TRBD1	few	TRBV4-1
TGTGCCAGCAGCTTAGACCGGACCTACAATGAGCAGTTCTTC	CASSLDRTYNEQFF	TRBJ2-1	-	many	TRBV7-2
TGTGCCGGTCGACAGGGGCCGGACACCGGGGAGCTGTTTTTT	CAGRQGPDTGELFF	TRBJ2-2	TRBD1	-	TRBV6-1
TGCAGCGGCGCCGGGACTAGCGGGGGGGCCCTATACAATGAGCAGTTCTTC	CSGAGTSGGALYNEQFF	TRBJ2-1	TRBD2	-	TRBV29-1
TGTGCCAGCAGGCTACCCAGGGGGCTGTCCTACAATGAGCAGTTCTTC	CASRLPRGLSYNEQFF	TRBJ2-1	TRBD1	-	TRBV12-3/TRBV12-4
TGCGCCAGCACCTCCGGCGGATTCACAGATACGCAGTATTTT	CASTSGGFTDTQYF	TRBJ2-3	-	many	TRBV5-1
TGCGCCAGCAGCTTGGAGAACAGGGGAGAGACCCAGTACTTC	CASSLENRGETQYF	TRBJ2-5	TRBD1	few	TRBV5-1
TGTGCCAGCAACCTAGCCGGGACAGGGAAAAACATTCAGTACTTC	CASNLAGTGKNIQYF	TRBJ2-4	TRBD1	many	TRBV4-2
TGTGCCACCAGTGATTTTGCTAGCGGTTCCTACAATGAGCAGTTCTTC	CATSDFASGSYNEQFF	TRBJ2-1	TRBD2	-	TRBV24-1
TGTGCCAGCAGCTATTTCGGGGGCGGCTACAATGAGCAGTTCTTC	CASSYFGGGYNEQFF	TRBJ2-1	-	few	TRBV7-9
TGTGCCATCAGTGAGTTTGAGGGGACCAACTACAATGAGCAGTTCTTC	CAISEFEGTNYNEQFF	TRBJ2-1	-	-	TRBV10-3
TGTGCCACCAGTGGACGGAACCCCGCGAACACCGGGGAGCTGTTTTTT	CATSGRNPANTGELFF	TRBJ2-2	-	-	TRBV24-1
TGTGCCAGCAGCTCCCATCCAAAATACAGGGCTTTGAACACTGAAGCTTTCTTT	CASSSHPKYRALNTEAFF	TRBJ1-1	-	-	TRBV11-2
TGCGCCAGCAGCTCGATGACCTACGGGGATGAGCAGTTCTTC	CASSSMTYGDEQFF	TRBJ2-1	-	few	TRBV5-1
TGCGCCAGCAGGGCAGGGAGCCTGCCCGGGGAGCTGTTTTTT	CASRAGSLPGELFF	TRBJ2-2	-	few	TRBV5-1
TGTGCCAGCAGCTCTACTCCTTCCGAGCAGTACTTC	CASSSTPSEQYF	TRBJ2-7	-	few	TRBV12-3/TRBV12-4
TGCAGCGCCTCGGGACACCCAACCTACAATGAGCAGTTCTTC	CSASGHPTYNEQFF	TRBJ2-1	-	few	TRBV29-1
TGTGCTAGTGGTCCCACAGGGGGCCCTTTACAGACCCAGTACTTC	CASGPTGGPLQTQYF	TRBJ2-5	TRBD1	-	TRBV12-5
TGTGCCAGCAGCCTGTCGGGGCGGGGGGGCTACAATGAGCAGTTCTTC	CASSLSGRGGYNEQFF	TRBJ2-1	TRBD2	few	TRBV5-4
TGTGCCAGCAGAGGGGACAGTGATTCACCCCTCCACTTT	CASRGDSDSPLHF	TRBJ1-6	TRBD1	-	TRBV28
TGTGCCAGCTCCACAATGGACCCGGCCCAGGATACGCAGTATTTT	CASSTMDPAQDTQYF	TRBJ2-3	-	-	TRBV18
TGTGCCAGCAGCCCGCAGGGGGGGCTCGTCTCTGGAAACACCATATATTTT	CASSPQGGLVSGNTIYF	TRBJ1-3	TRBD1	few	TRBV7-9
TGTGCCAGCAGTTACGGGTACTCCTACGAGCAGTACTTC	CASSYGYSYEQYF	TRBJ2-7	-	-	TRBV6-5
TGTGCCAGCAGAATACTAGCGGGGAGCACAGATACGCAGTATTTT	CASRILAGSTDTQYF	TRBJ2-3	TRBD2	few	TRBV7-8
TGTGCCAGCAGCTCGGACAGGGGATCGGTTACTGAAGCTTTCTTT	CASSSDRGSVTEAFF	TRBJ1-1	TRBD1	few	TRBV7-3
TGTGCCAGCAGCGCTGAACACCTTAATGAAAAACTTTTTTTT	CASSAEHLNEKLFF	TRBJ1-4	-	few	TRBV7-9
TGTGCCAGCAGCCTTATTAGCGCCACAGATACGCAGTATTTT	CASSLISATDTQYF	TRBJ2-3	-	few	TRBV14
TGTGCCAGCAGTTACTCACCCGGGACCCCTAGGAGCTCCTACGAGCAGTACTTC	CASSYSPGTPRSSYEQYF	TRBJ2-7	-	-	TRBV6-5
TGTGCCAGCGGCGCGACTGGGACCCAGGGAGAGCAGTACTTC	CASGATGTQGEQYF	TRBJ2-7	-	few	TRBV2
TGCGCCAGCAGTTTCCAAGCTGGATCGCAGTATTTT	CASSFQAGSQYF	TRBJ2-3	-	-	TRBV5-1
TGTGCCAGCAGTTTATTAGCAGCGGGTCAGGCCACAGATACGCAGTATTTT	CASSLLAAGQATDTQYF	TRBJ2-3	-	many	TRBV28
TGTGCCAGCAGCTTAGGCGGGGGATGGCAGCCCCAGCATTTT	CASSLGGGWQPQHF	TRBJ1-5	-	-	TRBV7-2
TGCGCCAGCAGCTACTTTGGCGGGGGATCCTACAATGAGCAGTTCTTC	CASSYFGGGSYNEQFF	TRBJ2-1	TRBD2	few	TRBV5-1
TGTGCCAGCAGCCCACCGTGGGGTGACCAAGAGACCCAGTACTTC	CASSPPWGDQETQYF	TRBJ2-5	-	-	TRBV7-9
TGTGCCAGCAGCGCCGACAGGGGATCGAACTATGGCTACACCTTC	CASSADRGSNYGYTF	TRBJ1-2	TRBD1	few	TRBV9
TGCGCCAGCAGCCCGACAGGGAAGTATGGCTACACCTTC	CASSPTGKYGYTF	TRBJ1-2	TRBD1	-	TRBV4-3
TGTGCCAGCAGCCCTAGCGGGAACGAGCAGTATTTT	CASSPSGNEQYF	TRBJ2-3	TRBD2	-	TRBV14
TGTGCCAGCAGTTTTTTAACACAATACGGCTACACCTTC	CASSFLTQYGYTF	TRBJ1-2	-	many	TRBV12-3/TRBV12-4
TGTGCCAGCAGCCAAGGCGAACGACAGGGGAACTACAATGAGCAGTTCTTC	CASSQGERQGNYNEQFF	TRBJ2-1	TRBD1	few	TRBV14
TGTGCCAGCAGCCCCTCAGGGGCCCCCCCCCAAGAGACCCAGTACTTC	CASSPSGAPPQETQYF	TRBJ2-5	-	few	TRBV7-2
TGCGCCAGCAGCATCACTAGCGGAAAAGAGACCCAGTACTTC	CASSITSGKETQYF	TRBJ2-5	TRBD2	-	TRBV5-1
TGTGCCAGCAGCTCTTACCCCCCCCCCTCGGGGGGTCGCACAGATACGCAGTATTTT	CASSSYPPPSGGRTDTQYF	TRBJ2-3	TRBD2	few	TRBV11-2
TGCAGCCCGACTATCCAAGAGACCCAGTACTTC	CSPTIQETQYF	TRBJ2-5	-	many	TRBV29-1
TGTGCCAGCAGCTTCAGGTCGCAGGGTTCACCCCTCCACTTT	CASSFRSQGSPLHF	TRBJ1-6	-	few	TRBV12-3/TRBV12-4
TGTGCCACCAGTGGCTCCGGGACTAGCCACCATACGCAGTATTTT	CATSGSGTSHHTQYF	TRBJ2-3	TRBD2	many	TRBV24-1
TGCGCCAGCAGCTTGAGACCCGCTGGGGGAAGCGAGACCCAGTACTTC	CASSLRPAGGSETQYF	TRBJ2-5	-	-	TRBV5-1